This record covers a single TCR beta chain. Its antigen remains unidentified. This sample was taken from a study of T cell responses to AZD1222 COVID-19 vaccine. Broader study findings: Most donors were white British and more were female, and clonal diversity was possibly underestimated. The reported proportion of spike-specific TCRs targeting unmutated variant regions was nearly half. Among vaccine-associated CD4 TCRs, coverage spanned spike, with dominance at 160-218 and 743-854.

V lost 0 bases and J 6 bases, leaving 10 bases between the germline ends. Germline V CDR1 and CDR2: SGHRS, YFSETQ. There are 14 residues in the CDR3. Clones were read by immunoSEQ multiplex PCR, and TCRdb kept only the in-frame ones, dropping some. There are about 42,000 clones in the sample; roughly 88% occur only once, and more than 15% lies in the top ten. This receptor was identified in an adult who received the AZD1222 COVID-19 vaccine. The V and J genes are TRBV5-1 and TRBJ1-3, with D hard to call. Sample: peripheral blood, taken 28 days after the second AZD1222 dose. This CDR3 is CASSLGQAENTIYF. The CDR3 nucleotides are TGCGCCAGCAGCTTGGGGCAGGCCGAAAACACCATATATTTT.